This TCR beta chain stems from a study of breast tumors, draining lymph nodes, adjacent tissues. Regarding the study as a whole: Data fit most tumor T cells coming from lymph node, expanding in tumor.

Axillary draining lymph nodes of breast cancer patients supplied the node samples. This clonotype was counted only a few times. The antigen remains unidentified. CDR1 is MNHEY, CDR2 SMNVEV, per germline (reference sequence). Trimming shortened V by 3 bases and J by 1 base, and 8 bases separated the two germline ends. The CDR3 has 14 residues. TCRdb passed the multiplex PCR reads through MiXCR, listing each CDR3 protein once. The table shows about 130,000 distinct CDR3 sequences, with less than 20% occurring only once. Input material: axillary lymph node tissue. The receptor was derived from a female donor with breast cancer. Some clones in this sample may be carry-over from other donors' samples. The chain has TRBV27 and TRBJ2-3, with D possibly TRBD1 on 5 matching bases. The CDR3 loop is CASSFSRGTDTQYF. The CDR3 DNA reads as TGTGCCAGCAGTTTTAGCAGGGGCACAGATACGCAGTATTTT.